This TCR beta chain was obtained from a study of CD8 T cells in ankylosing spondylitis. General observations from the study: Blood of patients with ankylosing spondylitis appeared to be characterized by a TCR beta motif of eight highly homologous variants. Earlier literature documents some of the motif variants in reactive arthritis synovial fluid and blood.

As regards this clonotype: As yet, its antigen is unknown.

The germline V gene has CDR1 SQVTM and CDR2 ANQGSEA. Trimming took 5 bases from V and 5 from J, leaving 16 bases between them. The CDR3 runs 14 residues. Scientists made TCR beta libraries using quantitative 5'-RACE with molecular barcodes. Using its own MiXCR run on the 5' RACE reads, TCRdb lists one record per CDR3 protein. This table has fewer than 250,000 distinct CDR3 sequences, roughly 24% appearing once. The sequenced sample was blood, either unsorted or a sorted T cell fraction (not recorded which). V and J are TRBV29-1 and TRBJ2-1, with a weak D call TRBD2 (5 bases). This receptor was taken from a male donor with ankylosing spondylitis or in good health (not recorded which). The CDR3 bases are TGCAGCGTTACAAGGAGTTCCGGGAACAATGAGCAGTTCTTC. Its translation is CSVTRSSGNNEQFF.